This is a list of T cell receptor beta chains from one sample in a study of blood T cell repertoires in COVID-19. Sequencing used immunoSEQ multiplex PCR; TCRdb keeps in-frame clones, though not all of them. The sample comprises approximately 310,000 clones, around 85% of which are singletons, and more than 2% rests with the top ten. The specimen was PBMCs or T cells enriched from blood (not recorded which). The receptors were gathered from a man aged 25 to 40 who had recovered from COVID-19. Both conserved end residues are part of each CDR3. Each record gives: clone size, V gene, D gene, CDR3 length, J gene, CDR3 DNA, CDR3 protein. The D gene is left open where the match is weak. Clone sizes are given selectively: once, few, many, or a class where the clone is expanded.

abundance: .
v_gene: TRBV12-3/TRBV12-4
d_gene: .
len: 13
j_gene: TRBJ1-2
CDR3nt: TGTGCCAGCAGTTTAAGCATAAACTATGGCTACACCTTC
CDR3aa: CASSLSINYGYTF

abundance: once
v_gene: TRBV11-3
d_gene: .
len: 15
j_gene: TRBJ2-5
CDR3nt: TGTGCCAGCAGCTTAGATACAGGGCGCCAAGAGACCCAGTACTTC
CDR3aa: CASSLDTGRQETQYF

abundance: .
v_gene: TRBV18
d_gene: .
len: 16
j_gene: TRBJ1-3
CDR3nt: TGTGCCAGCTCACCAAATAGAGCTAAAGCTGGAAACACCATATATTTT
CDR3aa: CASSPNRAKAGNTIYF

abundance: .
v_gene: TRBV28
d_gene: TRBD1
len: 13
j_gene: TRBJ1-4
CDR3nt: TGTGCCAGCAGTTCCCTACCCTCGACAGGGCAGGTTTTT
CDR3aa: CASSSLPSTGQVF

abundance: .
v_gene: TRBV3-1/TRBV3-2
d_gene: TRBD1
len: 16
j_gene: TRBJ1-3
CDR3nt: TGTGCCAGCAGCCAGGGACAGGGGGCGCGAGGAAACACCATATATTTT
CDR3aa: CASSQGQGARGNTIYF

abundance: .
v_gene: TRBV4-1
d_gene: TRBD2
len: 20
j_gene: TRBJ2-1
CDR3nt: TGCGCCAGCAGCCAATACTTAGGGACTAAGGTACTGAGCTCCTACAATGAGCAGTTCTTC
CDR3aa: CASSQYLGTKVLSSYNEQFF

abundance: .
v_gene: TRBV5-4
d_gene: TRBD1
len: 16
j_gene: TRBJ2-1
CDR3nt: TGTGCCAGCAGCTTGGATGGGACAGGGGTAAACAATGAGCAGTTCTTC
CDR3aa: CASSLDGTGVNNEQFF

abundance: once
v_gene: TRBV7-9
d_gene: .
len: 13
j_gene: TRBJ1-2
CDR3nt: TGTGCCAGCAGCACGGACAGCCTCTATGGCTACACCTTC
CDR3aa: CASSTDSLYGYTF

abundance: .
v_gene: TRBV14
d_gene: .
len: 16
j_gene: TRBJ1-4
CDR3nt: TGTGCCAGCAGCCACCTCGGAAGGGGAAAGGGGGAAAAACTGTTTTTT
CDR3aa: CASSHLGRGKGEKLFF

abundance: .
v_gene: TRBV3-1/TRBV3-2
d_gene: .
len: 15
j_gene: TRBJ2-3
CDR3nt: TGTGCCAGCAGTATCACTCTATCCCCGACAGATACGCAGTATTTT
CDR3aa: CASSITLSPTDTQYF

abundance: .
v_gene: TRBV2
d_gene: .
len: 13
j_gene: TRBJ1-6
CDR3nt: TGTGCCAGCCCCGAACAGGTGCCGGCACCCCTCCACTTT
CDR3aa: CASPEQVPAPLHF

abundance: .
v_gene: TRBV19
d_gene: TRBD1
len: 17
j_gene: TRBJ1-2
CDR3nt: TGTGCCAGTAGTAGCCGGGACAGGGGGCCCTTTAACTATGGCTACACCTTC
CDR3aa: CASSSRDRGPFNYGYTF

abundance: .
v_gene: TRBV9
d_gene: .
len: 16
j_gene: TRBJ2-1
CDR3nt: TGTGCCAGCAACCAACGGCCAGGCTCTCGACGCGATGAGCAGTTCTTC
CDR3aa: CASNQRPGSRRDEQFF

abundance: once
v_gene: TRBV2
d_gene: TRBD1
len: 15
j_gene: TRBJ2-2
CDR3nt: TGTGCCAGCAGTTGGGGACAGGGGGACACCGGGGAGCTGTTTTTT
CDR3aa: CASSWGQGDTGELFF

abundance: .
v_gene: TRBV20-1
d_gene: TRBD2
len: 16
j_gene: TRBJ2-1
CDR3nt: TGCAGTGCTAGTGTGGCTAGCGGGGCTCTAGATGGTGAGCAGTTCTTC
CDR3aa: CSASVASGALDGEQFF

abundance: once
v_gene: TRBV5-6
d_gene: TRBD2
len: 16
j_gene: TRBJ2-3
CDR3nt: TGTGCCAGCAGCATCGGGACTAGCGGGAGCACAGATACGCAGTATTTT
CDR3aa: CASSIGTSGSTDTQYF

abundance: .
v_gene: TRBV2
d_gene: .
len: 14
j_gene: TRBJ2-5
CDR3nt: TGTGCCAGCAGTACCGGGACACTACAAGAGACCCAGTACTTC
CDR3aa: CASSTGTLQETQYF

abundance: .
v_gene: TRBV6-5
d_gene: .
len: 14
j_gene: TRBJ2-7
CDR3nt: TGTGCCAGCAGAGCGAGGGATTATACCTACGAGCAGTACTTC
CDR3aa: CASRARDYTYEQYF

abundance: .
v_gene: TRBV4-1
d_gene: TRBD1
len: 16
j_gene: TRBJ1-1
CDR3nt: TGCGCCAGCAGCTCTCTGACAGGGGGGATGAACACTGAAGCTTTCTTT
CDR3aa: CASSSLTGGMNTEAFF

abundance: .
v_gene: TRBV18
d_gene: TRBD1
len: 17
j_gene: TRBJ1-2
CDR3nt: TGTGCCAGCTCACCACTACAAGGGACAGCCGGGGGAAGTGGCTACACCTTC
CDR3aa: CASSPLQGTAGGSGYTF

abundance: .
v_gene: TRBV6-2/TRBV6-3
d_gene: .
len: 14
j_gene: TRBJ1-2
CDR3nt: TGTGCCAGCAGTTCCCCTAGGGGGTCTGATGGCTACACCTTC
CDR3aa: CASSSPRGSDGYTF

abundance: .
v_gene: TRBV7-2
d_gene: .
len: 15
j_gene: TRBJ1-5
CDR3nt: TGTGCCAGCAGCTTAGGCCGGGGGGCAGGACAGCCCCAGCATTTT
CDR3aa: CASSLGRGAGQPQHF

abundance: .
v_gene: TRBV6-5
d_gene: .
len: 14
j_gene: TRBJ1-1
CDR3nt: TGTGCCAGCAGTTACCCCCCAGGCGGGACTGAAGCTTTCTTT
CDR3aa: CASSYPPGGTEAFF

abundance: once
v_gene: TRBV6-5
d_gene: TRBD2
len: 13
j_gene: TRBJ2-1
CDR3nt: TGTGCCAGCAGGCTTACTAGCGGGGGTGAGCAGTTCTTC
CDR3aa: CASRLTSGGEQFF

abundance: .
v_gene: TRBV27
d_gene: TRBD1
len: 17
j_gene: TRBJ2-6
CDR3nt: TGTGCCAGCAGAGCCGGGACAGTAAGTTCTGGGGCCAACGTCCTGACTTTC
CDR3aa: CASRAGTVSSGANVLTF

abundance: .
v_gene: TRBV11-3
d_gene: TRBD1
len: 15
j_gene: TRBJ1-1
CDR3nt: TGTGCCAGCAGCTTGGGGACAGGGGAGGACACTGAAGCTTTCTTT
CDR3aa: CASSLGTGEDTEAFF

abundance: .
v_gene: TRBV7-6
d_gene: .
len: 14
j_gene: TRBJ1-6
CDR3nt: TGTGCCAGCAGTTCCGGGACTCTTAATTCACCCCTCCACTTT
CDR3aa: CASSSGTLNSPLHF

abundance: .
v_gene: TRBV6-6
d_gene: TRBD2
len: 15
j_gene: TRBJ2-3
CDR3nt: TGTGCCAGCAGCCAGACTAGCGGGGGAACAGATACGCAGTATTTT
CDR3aa: CASSQTSGGTDTQYF

abundance: .
v_gene: TRBV19
d_gene: .
len: 15
j_gene: TRBJ2-7
CDR3nt: TGTGCCAGTAGTATGTACGGGACACCGACCTACGAGCAGTACTTC
CDR3aa: CASSMYGTPTYEQYF

abundance: .
v_gene: TRBV7-3
d_gene: .
len: 14
j_gene: TRBJ1-6
CDR3nt: TGTGCCAGCAGCTCCGGACAGATAAATTCACCCCTCCACTTT
CDR3aa: CASSSGQINSPLHF

abundance: .
v_gene: TRBV3-1/TRBV3-2
d_gene: .
len: 15
j_gene: TRBJ1-2
CDR3nt: TGTGCCAGCAGCCCCACAGACAGACCCCCGGGTGGCTACACCTTC
CDR3aa: CASSPTDRPPGGYTF

abundance: once
v_gene: TRBV7-9
d_gene: .
len: 11
j_gene: TRBJ1-1
CDR3nt: TGTGCCAGCTTAGATCGGGCTGAAGCTTTCTTT
CDR3aa: CASLDRAEAFF

abundance: .
v_gene: TRBV5-6
d_gene: .
len: 16
j_gene: TRBJ1-5
CDR3nt: TGTGCCAGCAGCCCCAAGGGAGGGAGGAACAATCAGCCCCAGCATTTT
CDR3aa: CASSPKGGRNNQPQHF

abundance: .
v_gene: TRBV9
d_gene: .
len: 14
j_gene: TRBJ1-2
CDR3nt: TGTGCCAGCAGCCTTGGGCCGGCAAACTATGGCTACACCTTC
CDR3aa: CASSLGPANYGYTF

abundance: .
v_gene: TRBV9
d_gene: TRBD2
len: 16
j_gene: TRBJ2-3
CDR3nt: TGTGCCAGCAGCGTAGTCTTAGCGGGGGGCACAGATACGCAGTATTTT
CDR3aa: CASSVVLAGGTDTQYF